These 18 T cell receptor beta chains were all obtained from the same sample, sequenced in a study of beta chain features in type 1 diabetes (dated by TCRdb to the late 2010s). The paper as a whole reports these results and caveats: A moderate but significant shortening of TCRB CDR3 length was observed in type 1 diabetes patients in all four CD4+ subsets.

Their recognized antigens are unknown. Library generation was performed with the immunoSEQ multiplex PCR assay. The High Capacity cDNA Reverse Transcription Kit was used to reverse transcribe all of the isolated RNA, meaning that expressed TCRB transcripts were what got sequenced. As stored in TCRdb, this immuneACCESS dataset retains in-frame rearrangements with V and J assigned. A fraction of the clones does not appear; measured against another copy, unresolved V genes explain less than half of the discrepancy, and the remainder lacks a known reason. This sample comprises 500,000 to 650,000 clones, roughly 12% of them detected only once. Of the sample, around 0.12% falls within the top ten clones. Sample: naive CD4+ T cells from blood. The cell subset or site label here, explained by the study, means: true naive CD4+ T cells. These receptors were obtained from a man aged 30-40 years with type 1 diabetes.

This chain links TRBV11-2 with TRBJ2-5; no reliable D call. Trimming cost V 2 bases and J 2 bases, with 6 bases left between them. Germline CDR1 reads SGHAT; CDR2 reads FQNNGV. The CDR3 runs 13 residues. CDR3 protein: CASSLREQETQYF. CDR3 sequence (DNA): TGTGCCAGCAGCTTAAGGGAACAAGAGACCCAGTACTTC.

The chain combines TRBV29-1 with TRBJ2-2; D possibly uses TRBD1 or TRBD2 (7 bases each). Germline V gene data show CDR1 as SQVTM and CDR2 as ANQGSEA. V lost 6 bases, J lost 2 bases, and 16 bases lay in between. The CDR3 loop spans 15 amino acids. The CDR3 sequence: CSVGRTGVNTGELFF. CDR3 sequence (DNA): TGCAGCGTCGGGAGGACAGGCGTCAACACCGGGGAGCTGTTTTTT.

The chain recombines TRBV4-3 with TRBJ2-2; D gene ambiguous. The V gene's germline CDR1 is LGHNA and CDR2 YSLEER. The CDR3 has 17 amino acids. V lost 3 bases and J 0 bases, leaving 14 bases between the germline ends. CDR3 amino acids: CASSHKSLHTNTGELFF. CDR3 nucleotide sequence: TGCGCCAGCAGCCACAAGTCTTTACATACGAACACCGGGGAGCTGTTTTTT.

This sequence joins TRBV6-5 and TRBJ1-1; tentative D call: TRBD1 (6 bases). This CDR3 is 14 amino acids long. V lost 6 bases and J lost 1, with 12 bases in between. Germline assignment: CDR1 MNHEY and CDR2 SVGAGI. For the CDR3, the DNA is TGTGCCAGCAGAGAGCACAGGGAGAACACTGAAGCTTTCTTT. It codes for CASREHRENTEAFF.

This clone was recorded a few times. V gene TRBV2 combines with J gene TRBJ1-4; 8 positions agree with TRBD1. There are 12 residues in the CDR3. The V and J ends lost 8 bases and 10 bases, in that order; junction bases with no gene match: 6. Per germline, CDR1 SNHLY and CDR2 FYNNEI. The CDR3 region has the DNA TGTGCCAGCGGACAGGGTCAGGGAAAACTGTTTTTT. Residues: CASGQGQGKLFF.

This clone was counted between two and nine times. This chain joins TRBV9 and TRBJ2-1, with D tentatively TRBD1 (6 bases). V was trimmed by 4 bases and J by 0 bases, leaving 11 bases between them. Germline V gene lookup returns CDR1 SGDLS and CDR2 YYNGEE. This CDR3 spans 15 amino acids. CDR3 in amino acids: CASSQGTYSYNEQFF. As DNA, the CDR3 is TGTGCCAGCAGCCAGGGGACCTACTCCTACAATGAGCAGTTCTTC.

In its sample, this clone was seen a few times. The V gene is TRBV13, the J gene TRBJ1-1; D may be TRBD1 (6 bases). From germline, CDR1 is PRHDT and CDR2 FYEKMQ (reference sequence). V lost 5 bases and J lost 0, with 13 bases in between. This CDR3 contains 15 residues. CDR3: CASSRQVMMNTEAFF. The CDR3 DNA is TGTGCCAGCAGCAGACAGGTGATGATGAACACTGAAGCTTTCTTT. The full variable domain, rest sourced from reference TRBV13 and TRBJ1-1, is AAGVIQSPRHLIKEKRETATLKCYPIPRHDTVYWYQQGPGQDPQFLISFYEKMQSDKGSIPDRFSAQQFSDYHSELNMSSLELGDSALYFCASSRQVMMNTEAFFGQGTRLTVV.

A few counts support this clone. The junction shows a germline mismatch at one end, possibly a read error. The chain employs TRBV6-5 and TRBJ1-6; 7 bases match TRBD1. Per germline, CDR1 MNHEY and CDR2 SVGAGI. CDR3 length: 13 amino acids. The CDR3 region has the DNA TGTGCCAGCAGTCGAGGGGGCGCCGATATGCTCCCCTTT. Protein sequence: CASSRGGADMLPF.

This clone was recorded a few times. The chain couples TRBV19 to TRBJ2-6, with D hard to call. The V end lost 4 bases, the J end lost 4 bases, and 8 bases lay between the germline ends. CDR1 is LNHDA and CDR2 is SQIVND in the germline V gene (reference sequence). The CDR3 has 14 residues. This CDR3 reads CASSTIRGANVLTF. CDR3 DNA sequence: TGTGCCAGTAGTACGATCCGGGGGGCCAACGTCCTGACTTTC.

In its sample, this clone was seen a few times. The rearrangement uses TRBV19 and TRBJ2-3; D might be TRBD2 (6 bases). Germline CDR1 reads LNHDA; CDR2 reads SQIVND (reference sequence). V was cut by 5 bases and J by 2 bases, with 26 bases left in between. The CDR3 loop spans 19 amino acids. CDR3 amino acids: CASSRSPSGLLGTTDTQYF. The CDR3 DNA sequence: TGTGCCAGTAGTCGAAGCCCGAGCGGGCTCCTGGGGACCACAGATACGCAGTATTTT.

This clone came up a few times. This sequence joins TRBV7-9 and TRBJ2-7; 9 nucleotides line up with TRBD1. This CDR3 has 15 residues. V lost 4 bases, J lost 9 bases, and 13 bases stayed unmatched. Germline CDR1 SEHNR, CDR2 FQNEAQ (reference sequence). CDR3 protein: CASSSSGQGTYAQYF. The DNA for the CDR3 is TGTGCCAGCAGCTCGTCGGGACAGGGAACCTATGCGCAGTACTTC.

This clone was recorded a few times. CDR3 nucleotides: TGTGCCATCAGTGCCTTGGGTCAGCCCCAGCATTTT. Translating it yields CAISALGQPQHF. This chain uses TRBV10-3 with TRBJ1-5; D not resolved. Per germline, CDR1 ENHRY and CDR2 SYGVKD. V was cut by 4 bases and J by 6 bases, with 7 bases left in between. The CDR3 totals 12 residues.

The sample holds a few counts of this clone. This chain uses TRBV28 with TRBJ2-3; the D is unclear. This CDR3 contains 12 residues. Trimming removed 2 bases at V and 3 bases at J, with 3 bases between. Germline CDR1 MDHEN, CDR2 SYDVKM. The CDR3 loop reads CASSLPTDTQYF. CDR3 coding DNA: TGTGCCAGCAGTTTACCTACAGATACGCAGTATTTT.

This clone was picked up a small number of times. This same CDR3 is encoded by further DNA sequences in the sample. The rearrangement joins TRBV5-1 to TRBJ1-1; 9 nucleotides match TRBD1. From germline, CDR1 is SGHRS and CDR2 YFSETQ. V lost 4 bases, J lost 1 base, and 2 bases stayed unmatched. The CDR3 spans 14 residues. CDR3 DNA: TGCGCCAGCAGCACGGGACAGGGGAACACTGAAGCTTTCTTT. Amino acid sequence: CASSTGQGNTEAFF. The variable domain in full, completed from reference TRBV5-1 and TRBJ1-1, reads KAGVTQTPRYLIKTRGQQVTLSCSPISGHRSVSWYQQTPGQGLQFLFEYFSETQRNKGNFPGRFSGRQFSNSRSEMNVSTLELGDSALYLCASSTGQGNTEAFFGQGTRLTVV.

This sequence joins TRBV18 and TRBJ2-7; D not resolved. V was cut by 3 bases and J by 2 bases, with 11 bases left in between. Germline V CDR1 and CDR2: KGHSH, LQKENI. The CDR3 sequence is 14 residues long. CDR3 amino acids: CASSPAASAYEQYF. In nucleotides, the CDR3 is TGTGCCAGCTCACCCGCGGCAAGCGCCTACGAGCAGTACTTC.

This clone was counted between two and nine times. The genes are TRBV19 and TRBJ1-2; possible D gene TRBD1, 6 bases. V was trimmed by 7 bases and J by 4 bases, leaving 16 bases between them. This CDR3 is 14 amino acids long. Looked up from germline, CDR1 is LNHDA and CDR2 is SQIVND (reference sequence). This CDR3 reads CASTLGGQGYGYTF. DNA of the CDR3: TGTGCCAGTACTCTGGGGGGGCAAGGCTATGGCTACACCTTC.

There are a few counts of this clone. V usage is TRBV29-1 and J usage is TRBJ2-7, with D possibly TRBD1 on 5 matching bases. Per germline, CDR1 SQVTM and CDR2 ANQGSEA. Trimming shortened V by 4 bases and J by 5 bases, and 15 bases separated the two germline ends. This CDR3 region has 13 residues. CDR3: CSVVRDSSHEQYF. The CDR3 nucleotides read TGCAGCGTTGTACGAGACAGTTCCCACGAGCAGTACTTC.

The chain couples TRBV7-2 to TRBJ1-5; D remains unclear. The CDR3 consists of 17 residues. Trimming shortened V by 1 base and J by 3 bases, and 16 bases separated the two germline ends. Germline V gene lookup returns CDR1 SGHTA and CDR2 FQGNSA. The CDR3 is CASSLVGPTQNNQPQHF. In DNA form, the CDR3 reads TGTGCCAGCAGCTTAGTAGGCCCTACTCAAAACAATCAGCCCCAGCATTTT.